One and the same sample provided the 11 T cell receptor beta chains below, sequenced in a study of T-cell memory formation after mild COVID-19. One entry per CDR3 protein results from TCRdb running MiXCR on the 5' RACE reads. This sample carries hundreds of thousands of distinct CDR3 sequences, 28% of them seen once, and the ten largest clones take roughly 14%. Sequenced sample: PBMCs or a T cell subset sorted from them (not recorded which). These receptors all come from an adult woman who had mild COVID-19 (a few samples of this study predate the infection). Cell type and time point are not known.

This clonotype has just a few counts. V is TRBV6-5 and J is TRBJ2-3; the D gene is possibly TRBD1 (6 bases). V lost 6 bases and J lost 0, with 10 bases in between. The CDR3 totals 14 residues. Per the germline V gene, CDR1 is MNHEY and CDR2 is SVGAGI. The CDR3 reads CASRQGLSTDTQYF. The CDR3 nucleotides read TGTGCCAGCAGACAGGGCCTTAGCACAGATACGCAGTATTTT.

The chain couples TRBV11-2 to TRBJ1-4, with D hard to call. V lost 1 base and J lost 3, with 6 bases in between. The germline V gene encodes CDR1 SGHAT and CDR2 FQNNGV. The CDR3 runs to 14 residues. The CDR3 sequence: CASSLAPANEKLFF. DNA for the CDR3: TGTGCCAGCAGCTTAGCACCAGCTAATGAAAAACTGTTTTTT.

The chain uses TRBV12-3 or TRBV12-4 and TRBJ1-3; D not resolved. This CDR3 contains 15 residues. V dropped 2 bases and J dropped 0 bases, with 8 bases sitting between them. The CDR3 spells CASSLLISSGNTIYF. CDR3 nucleotides: TGTGCCAGCAGTTTACTGATTAGCTCTGGAAACACCATATATTTT.

This clonotype has more than one count but fewer than ten. The chain couples TRBV5-1 to TRBJ2-6, with D possibly matching TRBD1 (6 bases). Looked up from germline, CDR1 is SGHRS and CDR2 is YFSETQ. With 5 bases removed from V and 0 bases from J, the gap between germline ends came to 9 bases. The CDR3 spans 15 residues. The CDR3 DNA reads as TGCGCCAGCAGAGACAGGATCTCTGGGGCCAACGTCCTGACTTTC. It yields the protein CASRDRISGANVLTF.

This rearrangement joins TRBV4-2 to TRBJ2-5; D is tentatively TRBD1 or TRBD2 (5 bases each). The CDR3 has 15 amino acids. Trimming removed 0 bases at V and 5 bases at J, with 13 bases between. Germline CDR1 and CDR2: LGHNA and YNFKEQ. The CDR3 nucleotides are TGTGCCAGCAGCCAAGATCCGGGACCTGCGGAGACCCAGTACTTC. This gives the protein CASSQDPGPAETQYF.

There are a few counts of this clonotype. This chain uses TRBV11-1 with TRBJ1-1; 9 bases are a match to TRBD1. The germline CDR1 and CDR2 sequences are SGHAT and FQDESV (reference sequence). The junction had 19 bases not matched to a gene; V was cut back by 5 bases and J by 0 bases. The CDR3 loop spans 20 amino acids. The CDR3 nucleotides read TGTGCCAGCAGCCCTCGGAAGAACAGGGGGCGGATCTCATTGAACACTGAAGCTTTCTTT. It codes for CASSPRKNRGRISLNTEAFF.

The chain couples TRBV7-8 to TRBJ2-3; weak D call: TRBD2 (5 bases). Germline V CDR1 and CDR2: SGHVS, FQNEAQ. The germline V and J ends were trimmed by 6 bases and 4 bases, with 17 bases remaining between them. This CDR3 contains 15 residues. The CDR3, as DNA: TGTGCCAGCAGGGAGATCTGGGAGCACCCAGATACGCAGTATTTT. Translated: CASREIWEHPDTQYF.

This rearrangement joins TRBV5-1 to TRBJ1-1, with 7 bases identical to TRBD1. This CDR3 is 16 amino acids long. The V segment lost 7 bases and the J segment 5 bases; nucleotides outside the gene matches: 17. Germline V CDR1 and CDR2: SGHRS, YFSETQ. The CDR3 DNA is TGCGCCAGCGGGCGAGGCGGTAGACAGGGATGGACTGAAGCTTTCTTT. This codes for CASGRGGRQGWTEAFF.

This clonotype has more than one count but fewer than ten. The V gene is TRBV9, the J gene TRBJ2-1; 13 nucleotides align to TRBD2. J gave up 6 bases and V 4 bases, and 4 bases lay outside the gene matches. The germline CDR1 and CDR2 sequences are SGDLS and YYNGEE. The CDR3 sequence is 15 residues long. CDR3 sequence (DNA): TGTGCCAGCAGCACGCGACTAGCGGGGGGCAATGAGCAGTTCTTC. This gives the protein CASSTRLAGGNEQFF.

The chain carries TRBV7-9 and TRBJ2-2; unclear D gene. Deletions cut 2 bases from V and 0 bases from J, with 10 bases between. CDR1 and CDR2 (germline): SEHNR, FQNEAQ (reference sequence). The CDR3 consists of 16 residues. The DNA for the CDR3 is TGTGCCAGCAGCTTACCCCGGTTCACGAACACCGGGGAGCTGTTTTTT. This encodes CASSLPRFTNTGELFF.

The chain uses TRBV29-1 and TRBJ1-1; D uncertain. Germline V gene lookup returns CDR1 SQVTM and CDR2 ANQGSEA. This CDR3 contains 13 residues. V lost 3 bases and J 7 bases, leaving 15 bases between the germline ends. The CDR3 reads CSVERHGNFEAFF. The CDR3 DNA reads as TGCAGCGTTGAGAGGCATGGCAACTTTGAAGCTTTCTTT. The entire variable domain, with the rest obtained from reference TRBV29-1 and TRBJ1-1, is as follows: SAVISQKPSRDICQRGTSLTIQCQVDSQVTMMFWYRQQPGQSLTLIATANQGSEATYESGFVIDKFPISRPNLTFSTLTVSNMSPEDSSIYLCSVERHGNFEAFFGQGTRLTVV.